One and the same sample provided the 3 T cell receptor beta chains below, sequenced in a study of T cells in Graves' hyperthyroidism and ophthalmopathy. Amplified TCR beta CDR3 regions derived from RNA transcripts. Researchers ran a first-round RT-PCR on the TCR CDR3 using the HTBI primer set. TCRdb re-analysed the multiplex PCR reads in MiXCR, keeping a single row per CDR3 protein. This table holds around 300,000 distinct CDR3 sequences, approximately 14% found once. Material: blood. The receptors were sampled from a woman in her thirties or forties with Graves' hyperthyroidism.

This clonotype was counted many times. The chain joins TRBV6-1 to TRBJ2-5, with D unresolved. Germline CDR1 and CDR2: MNHNS and SASEGT. V gave up 2 bases and J gave up 5 bases, with 9 bases separating them. The CDR3 spans 13 residues. The CDR3 DNA reads as TGTGCCAGCAGTGAAATGATGGGGGAGACCCAGTACTTC. Protein product: CASSEMMGETQYF.

This clonotype has ten or more counts. V is TRBV6-1 and J is TRBJ2-4; a possible D gene is TRBD2 (5 bases). With 4 bases removed from V and 8 bases from J, the gap between germline ends came to 6 bases. The germline gives CDR1 MNHNS, CDR2 SASEGT. The CDR3 has 11 amino acids. In nucleotides, the CDR3 is TGTGCCAGCAGTGCAGCGGACATTCAGTACTTC. Its protein product is CASSAADIQYF.

The V and J genes are TRBV6-1 and TRBJ2-2; either TRBD1 or TRBD2 may supply D (7 bases each). This CDR3 is built from 15 residues. V was shortened by 5 bases and J by 6 bases, with 16 bases between the two germline ends. Germline assignment: CDR1 MNHNS and CDR2 SASEGT. The CDR3 DNA reads as TGTGCCAGCAGTCCGCCAGGGGGGGGGCCCGGGGAGCTGTTTTTT. Amino acids: CASSPPGGGPGELFF.